This TCR beta chain was profiled in a study of T-cell memory formation after mild COVID-19. The overall study: TCR clusters were mostly donor specific.

The TCR alpha and TCR beta cDNA libraries, bearing sample barcodes and UMIs, were generated by 5'RACE using constant-segment primers. One entry per CDR3 protein, called by TCRdb with MiXCR from the 5' RACE reads. Of around 420,000 distinct CDR3 sequences listed, roughly a quarter were seen once; the top ten hold roughly 8.7%. This clonotype was observed many times. Its antigen is unknown. This CDR3 region has 18 residues. Germline V gene sequence: CDR1 SGHRS, CDR2 YFSETQ. J gave up 0 bases and V 0 bases, and 5 bases lay outside the gene matches. Study results and caveats: Cross-reactive memory seemingly joined, as some responding clones were found in pre-infection memory. Contracting clones, day 15 to 85, had balanced CD4/CD8, and later expanders favored CD4+.

This clonotype was sampled from an adult woman who had mild COVID-19 (a few samples of this study predate the infection). Cell type and time point are not known. Sequenced: PBMCs or a T cell subset sorted from them (not recorded which). The chain combines TRBV5-1 with TRBJ2-2, with 10 bases that match TRBD2. CDR3 bases: TGCGCCAGCAGCTTGGCACTAGCGGGAAGTACGAACACCGGGGAGCTGTTTTTT. It specifies CASSLALAGSTNTGELFF.